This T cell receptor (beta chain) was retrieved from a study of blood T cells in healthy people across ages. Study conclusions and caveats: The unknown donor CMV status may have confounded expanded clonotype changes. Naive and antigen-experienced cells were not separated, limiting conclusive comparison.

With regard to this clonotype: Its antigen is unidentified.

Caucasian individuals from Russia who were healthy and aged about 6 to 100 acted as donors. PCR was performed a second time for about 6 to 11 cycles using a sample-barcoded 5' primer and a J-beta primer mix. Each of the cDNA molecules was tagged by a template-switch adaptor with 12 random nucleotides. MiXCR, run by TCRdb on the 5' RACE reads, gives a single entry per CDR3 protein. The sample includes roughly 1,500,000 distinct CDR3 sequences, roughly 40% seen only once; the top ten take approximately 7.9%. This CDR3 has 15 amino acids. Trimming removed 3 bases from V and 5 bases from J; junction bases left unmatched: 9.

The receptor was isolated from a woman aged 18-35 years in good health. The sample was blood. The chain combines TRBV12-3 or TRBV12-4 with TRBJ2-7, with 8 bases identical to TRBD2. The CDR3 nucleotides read TGTGCCAGCAGTTTCCTCGGGGGGGCCACGAACGAGCAGTACTTC. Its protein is CASSFLGGATNEQYF.